Presented here are 22 T cell receptor beta chains from one specimen sequenced in a study of blood T cell repertoires in COVID-19. Repertoires were generated with immunoSEQ multiplex PCR, while TCRdb's copy carries only in-frame clones and drops some. The table lists roughly 100,000 clones, roughly nine tenths of them singletons. The sequencing sample was made of peripheral blood. These receptor sequences come from a woman aged 45 to 65 with COVID-19, enrolled during active disease.

The V gene is TRBV12-3 or TRBV12-4, the J gene TRBJ2-7; tentatively, D is TRBD1 (6 bases). V shed 6 bases and J shed 7 bases, with 13 bases lying between them. This CDR3 contains 12 residues. The CDR3 sequence: CASRTERGEQYF. The CDR3 coding sequence is TGTGCCAGCAGAACGGAGAGGGGGGAGCAGTACTTC.

The rearrangement uses TRBV6-5 and TRBJ2-7; TRBD1 is a possible D gene (6 bases). Trimming stripped 6 bases from V and 2 bases from J, with 14 bases between. Germline V CDR1 and CDR2: MNHEY, SVGAGI. The CDR3 length is 14 residues. DNA of the CDR3: TGTGCCAGCAGGAAACAGGGCGCTACCTACGAGCAGTACTTC. It encodes CASRKQGATYEQYF.

Worth noting for this clone: In the same sample, other DNA sequences code for this CDR3. This chain connects TRBV28 to TRBJ1-2; D is uncertain. CDR3 length equals 11 residues. Trimming cost V 4 bases and J 7 bases, with 7 bases left between them. Germline V gives CDR1 MDHEN, CDR2 SYDVKM. CDR3 in DNA: TGTGCCAGCAGTTCCCCTCGTGGCTACACCTTC. Translated: CASSSPRGYTF.

The V call is TRBV19, the J call TRBJ2-1, with D tentatively TRBD2 (5 bases). V was cut by 8 bases and J by 8 bases, with 16 bases left in between. CDR1 is LNHDA and CDR2 is SQIVND in the germline V gene (reference sequence). The CDR3 runs to 13 residues. The CDR3 sequence: CASGLLPSDEQFF. The CDR3 bases are TGTGCCAGTGGACTCTTGCCCAGCGATGAGCAGTTCTTC.

This clone appeared a single time. This chain links TRBV5-1 with TRBJ2-5; 12 bases align to TRBD2. CDR3 size: 15 residues. V shed 3 bases and J 1 base; nucleotides not matched to a gene: 1. Germline lookup yields CDR1 SGHRS and CDR2 YFSETQ. The CDR3 DNA reads as TGCGCCAGCAGCTCTAGCGGGGGGGCCCAAGAGACCCAGTACTTC. Translated: CASSSSGGAQETQYF.

There are a few counts of this clone. The V and J genes are TRBV19 and TRBJ1-1; D remains unclear. CDR1 and CDR2 (germline): LNHDA, SQIVND (reference sequence). There are 15 residues in the CDR3. V was pared by 5 bases and J by 4 bases, with 17 bases between. CDR3 sequence reads: CASSEVVGVITEAFF. As DNA, the CDR3 is TGTGCCAGTAGTGAGGTGGTCGGGGTGATCACTGAAGCTTTCTTT.

J is TRBJ1-2 and V is TRBV28, with D perhaps matching TRBD1 (6 bases). The ends were cut back, 2 bases at V and 5 bases at J, with 18 bases in the middle. Germline CDR1 MDHEN, CDR2 SYDVKM. This CDR3 comprises 16 residues. DNA for the CDR3: TGTGCCAGCAGTTTACTCCCGCGGCAGGGGAGTTATGGCTACACCTTC. It codes for CASSLLPRQGSYGYTF.

The chain employs TRBV28 and TRBJ2-5, with 8 positions matching TRBD2. The CDR3 contains 12 residues. Germline-derived CDR1 and CDR2 are MDHEN and SYDVKM. V gave up 9 bases and J gave up 5 bases; unmatched junction bases: 5. CDR3 sequence reads: CASGGGHETQYF. As DNA, the CDR3 is TGTGCCAGTGGCGGGGGGCACGAGACCCAGTACTTC.

This sequence joins TRBV3-1 (or the pseudogene TRBV3-2) and TRBJ1-1; no definite D call. The length of the CDR3 is 11 residues. Trimming took 4 bases from V and 5 from J, leaving 5 bases between them. Germline lookup yields CDR1 LGHDT and CDR2 YNNKEL (reference sequence). CDR3 nucleotides: TGTGCCAGCAGCCTAAATACTGAAGCTTTCTTT. Its translation is CASSLNTEAFF.

This clone was seen just once. The chain is built from TRBV4-1 and TRBJ1-2; a possible D gene is TRBD1 (6 bases). From germline, CDR1 is MGHRA and CDR2 YSYEKL. Trimming pared 0 bases from V and 5 bases from J, leaving 13 bases between. The length of the CDR3 is 15 residues. In nucleotides, the CDR3 is TGCGCCAGCAGCCAAGATGTTGGGACACGATATGGCTACACCTTC. Its protein product is CASSQDVGTRYGYTF.

CDR3 protein: CASSWSGDSYEQYF. Here the CDR3 DNA reads TGCGCCAGCAGCTGGAGCGGGGACTCCTACGAGCAGTACTTC. The chain couples TRBV5-1 to TRBJ2-7; 7 bases map to TRBD2. This CDR3 region has 14 residues. Germline V CDR1 and CDR2: SGHRS, YFSETQ. With V trimmed by 3 bases and J by 0 bases, 3 bases remained unmatched.

The chain carries TRBV3-1 (or the pseudogene TRBV3-2) and TRBJ2-5, with TRBD2 matching over 7 bases. CDR3 length equals 14 residues. Germline CDR1 reads LGHDT; CDR2 reads YNNKEL (reference sequence). V lost 1 base and J lost 3; bases outside the gene matches: 2. The CDR3 protein is CASSQGTRKETQYF. The CDR3 nucleotides read TGTGCCAGCAGCCAAGGGACTAGGAAAGAGACCCAGTACTTC.

The J gene is TRBJ1-1, the V gene TRBV7-9, with D perhaps TRBD1 (6 bases). Trimming left V 3 bases short and J 1 base short, with 12 bases between. The CDR3 consists of 15 residues. Looked up from germline, CDR1 is SEHNR and CDR2 is FQNEAQ (reference sequence). This CDR3 is CASSFATGRNTEAFF. The CDR3 region has the DNA TGTGCCAGCAGCTTTGCGACAGGAAGGAACACTGAAGCTTTCTTT.

The chain has TRBV7-9 and TRBJ2-2; unclear D gene. V was pared by 6 bases and J by 2 bases, with 7 bases between. Germline CDR1 is SEHNR and CDR2 is FQNEAQ (reference sequence). The CDR3 contains 13 residues. The CDR3 here is CASSLTNTGELFF. CDR3 nucleotides: TGTGCCAGCAGTTTAACAAACACCGGGGAGCTGTTTTTT.

This chain links TRBV5-6 with TRBJ1-2, with TRBD1 identical over 8 bases. The CDR3 is 15 amino acids. V shed 4 bases and J 3 bases; nucleotides not matched to a gene: 8. Germline V CDR1 and CDR2: SGHDT, YYEEEE. CDR3 in DNA: TGTGCCAGCAGCGAACGGGACAGGTTATACTATGGCTACACCTTC. This codes for CASSERDRLYYGYTF.

The rearrangement uses TRBV12-3 or TRBV12-4 and TRBJ2-7, with TRBD1 as a possible D gene (5 bases). The CDR3 length is 13 residues. The V and J ends lost 3 bases and 0 bases respectively, with 6 bases between them. CDR3 region: CASSFRVSYEQYF. The CDR3 DNA reads as TGTGCCAGCAGTTTCAGGGTCTCCTACGAGCAGTACTTC.

J is TRBJ1-5 and V is TRBV2, with TRBD1 matching 7 bases. Germline assignment: CDR1 SNHLY and CDR2 FYNNEI. The CDR3 runs 13 residues. V shed 9 bases, J shed 4 bases, and the junction held 6 bases outside the gene matches. The CDR3 is CASKIQGNQPQHF. CDR3 coding DNA: TGTGCCAGTAAGATACAGGGGAATCAGCCCCAGCATTTT.

The DNA for the CDR3 is TGTGCCAGCAGCCAGCCGGGACAAATCTCTGGAAACACCATATATTTT. It translates to CASSQPGQISGNTIYF. V and J are TRBV5-6 and TRBJ1-3, with TRBD1 as a possible D gene (6 bases). The V gene lost 4 bases and the J gene lost 0 bases, with 14 bases spanning the gap. Germline V lookup: CDR1 SGHDT, CDR2 YYEEEE. This CDR3 spans 16 amino acids.

The V call is TRBV3-1 (or the pseudogene TRBV3-2), the J call TRBJ1-5; the match to TRBD1 covers 8 bases. Germline V gene lookup returns CDR1 LGHDT and CDR2 YNNKEL (reference sequence). J lost 4 bases, V lost 1 base, and 9 bases had no gene match. This CDR3 contains 17 residues. The CDR3 sequence is CASSQVAGTGYNQPQHF. In DNA, the CDR3 is TGTGCCAGCAGCCAAGTCGCGGGGACAGGTTATAATCAGCCCCAGCATTTT.

This sequence joins TRBV21-1 and TRBJ2-1; the table names TRBD2, a call not compared with the DNA. TRBV21-1 is a pseudogene. The CDR3 has 15 amino acids. CDR3: CASSNKANLDNEQFF. The CDR3 DNA sequence: TGTGCCAGCAGCAATAAGGCTAACCTAGACAATGAGCAGTTCTTC.

The rearrangement joins TRBV3-1 (or the pseudogene TRBV3-2) to TRBJ2-7, with a possible D match to TRBD1 (5 bases). The CDR3 is 14 residues long. CDR1 LGHDT and CDR2 YNNKEL come from the germline V gene (reference sequence). Trimming removed 0 bases from V and 7 bases from J, with 13 bases in between. The CDR3 DNA sequence: TGTGCCAGCAGCCAAGAGGGTGGGGCCGGGGAGCAGTACTTC. Residues: CASSQEGGAGEQYF.

The chain links TRBV6-1 to TRBJ1-3; unclear D gene. Germline assignment: CDR1 MNHNS and CDR2 SASEGT. The V end was cut by 6 bases, the J end by 0 bases, with 12 bases between. The CDR3 runs to 15 residues. The CDR3 reads CASSRGWSSGNTIYF. In DNA, the CDR3 is TGTGCCAGCAGCCGCGGATGGAGCTCTGGAAACACCATATATTTT.